This entry describes one TCR beta chain. This sample is part of a study of Ad26.COV2.S vaccination and SARS-CoV-2 variants. The treatment denotes: around 19 received Ad26.COV2.S at low or high dose, single or two shots; about five received placebo; per-sample allocation not given. On day 63 after the first injection, vaccine and placebo recipients gave samples. The table came from immunoSEQ multiplex PCR; TCRdb's copy has only in-frame clones and leaves some out. The table shows around 310,000 clones, with roughly 90% occurring only once. The germline V gene encodes CDR1 LNHDA and CDR2 SQIVND (reference sequence). The CDR3 runs to 15 residues. The ends lost 3 bases at V and 10 bases at J; junction bases unmatched: 13.

The sequence derives from a person aged 18-65 years who received the Ad26.COV2.S COVID-19 vaccine or a placebo. This chain connects TRBV19 to TRBJ1-1; 8 nucleotides align to TRBD1. The specimen comprised peripheral blood, sampled in a trial of Ad26.COV2.S vaccine versus placebo. The CDR3 DNA is TGTGCCAGTAGTATTTCGGGACGATCGACAGGGGCAGCTTTCTTT. As protein: CASSISGRSTGAAFF. The whole variable domain, filled in from reference TRBV19 and TRBJ1-1, reads DGGITQSPKYLFRKEGQNVTLSCEQNLNHDAMYWYRQDPGQGLRLIYYSQIVNDFQKGDIAEGYSVSREKKESFPLTVTSAQKNPTAFYLCASSISGRSTGAAFFGQGTRLTVV.